This TCR beta chain was documented in a study of blood T cell repertoires in COVID-19. Study summary: The United States, Italy and Spain provided the acute and convalescent COVID-19 samples. In each case, the material was cDNA or gDNA derived from T cells, B-cell-depleted T cells, or PBMCs.

Authors' analysis steps: Estimation of nucleated cell counts was performed using reference gene primer amplification. The table came from immunoSEQ multiplex PCR; TCRdb's copy has only in-frame clones and leaves some out. V, J and clone size derive from that table, while D and trimming were established from the DNA sequence. The sample lists over 85,000 clones, approximately 86% occurring once. With 4 bases removed from V and 4 bases from J, the gap between germline ends came to 13 bases. The CDR3 totals 14 residues. Germline V gene sequence: CDR1 SGHTA, CDR2 FQGNSA. This sequence originates from a woman of 80 years or more with acute or convalescent COVID-19. Material: peripheral blood. J is TRBJ2-5 and V is TRBV7-2; TRBD2 might be the D (5 bases). The CDR3 nucleotides are TGTGCCAGCAGCTCCACGGGGTGGCGAGAGACCCAGTACTTC. Translated: CASSSTGWRETQYF.